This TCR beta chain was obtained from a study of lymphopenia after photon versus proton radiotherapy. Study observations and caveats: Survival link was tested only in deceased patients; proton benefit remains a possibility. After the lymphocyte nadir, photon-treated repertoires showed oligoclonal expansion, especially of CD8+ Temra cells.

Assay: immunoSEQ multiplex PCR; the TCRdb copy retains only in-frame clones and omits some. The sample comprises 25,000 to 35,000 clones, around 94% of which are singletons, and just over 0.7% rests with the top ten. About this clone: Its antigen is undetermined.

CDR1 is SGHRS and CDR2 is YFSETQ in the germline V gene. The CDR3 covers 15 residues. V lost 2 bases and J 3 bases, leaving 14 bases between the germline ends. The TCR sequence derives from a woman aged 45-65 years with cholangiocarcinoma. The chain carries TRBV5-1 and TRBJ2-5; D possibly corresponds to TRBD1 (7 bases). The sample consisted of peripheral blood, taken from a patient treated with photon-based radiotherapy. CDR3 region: CASSFGGGPKETQYF. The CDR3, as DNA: TGCGCCAGCAGCTTTGGAGGGGGCCCGAAAGAGACCCAGTACTTC.